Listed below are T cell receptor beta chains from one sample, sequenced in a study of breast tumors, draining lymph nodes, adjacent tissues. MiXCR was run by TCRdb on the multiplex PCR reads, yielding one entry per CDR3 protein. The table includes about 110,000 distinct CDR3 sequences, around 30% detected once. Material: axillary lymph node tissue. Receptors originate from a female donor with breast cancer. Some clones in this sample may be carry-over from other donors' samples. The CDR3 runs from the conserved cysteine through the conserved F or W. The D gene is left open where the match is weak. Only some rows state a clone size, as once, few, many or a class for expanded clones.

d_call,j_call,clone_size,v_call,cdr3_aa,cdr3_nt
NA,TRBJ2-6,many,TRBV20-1,CSARVIVRGEGSSGANVLTF,TGCAGTGCTAGGGTGATCGTGAGGGGGGAGGGGTCATCGGGGGCCAACGTCCTGACTTTC
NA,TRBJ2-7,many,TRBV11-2,CASSLGWGYEQYF,TGTGCCAGCAGCTTAGGGTGGGGGTACGAGCAGTACTTC
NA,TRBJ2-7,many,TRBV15,CATSRDLAGVYEQYF,TGTGCCACCAGCAGAGATTTGGCAGGAGTCTACGAGCAGTACTTC
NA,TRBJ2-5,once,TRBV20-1,CSARDLRAETQYF,TGCAGTGCTAGAGATTTGAGGGCAGAGACCCAGTACTTC
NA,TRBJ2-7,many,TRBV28,CASSPQHRRLAYEQYF,TGTGCCAGCAGTCCACAGCACCGACGTCTTGCCTACGAGCAGTACTTC
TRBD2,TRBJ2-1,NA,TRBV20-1,CSARDLVAGAKNNEQFF,TGCAGTGCTAGAGATCTGGTAGCGGGAGCAAAAAACAATGAGCAGTTCTTC
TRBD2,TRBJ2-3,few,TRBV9,CASSVSGDTDTQYF,TGTGCCAGCAGCGTTAGCGGGGACACAGATACGCAGTATTTT
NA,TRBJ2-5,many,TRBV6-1,CASRGWGTGEETQYF,TGTGCCAGCAGGGGCTGGGGGACGGGGGAGGAGACCCAGTACTTC
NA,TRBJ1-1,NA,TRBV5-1,CASSLDRGGTEAFF,TGCGCCAGCAGCTTGGATCGGGGAGGCACTGAAGCTTTCTTT
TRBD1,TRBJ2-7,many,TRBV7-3,CAGSLGQTYEQYF,TGTGCCGGCAGCTTGGGACAGACATACGAGCAGTACTTC
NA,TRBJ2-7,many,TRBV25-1,CASSEGARYEQYF,TGTGCCAGCAGTGAGGGGGCTAGATACGAGCAGTACTTC
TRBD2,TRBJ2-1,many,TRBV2,CASTRRASGRGVNEQFF,TGTGCCAGCACTCGGAGGGCTAGCGGGAGAGGGGTCAATGAGCAGTTCTTC
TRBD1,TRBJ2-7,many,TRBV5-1,CASRLGGGQVSYEQYF,TGCGCCAGCAGGCTTGGAGGAGGACAGGTCTCCTACGAGCAGTACTTC
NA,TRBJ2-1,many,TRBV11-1,CASSLGTIWSNEQFF,TGTGCCAGCAGCTTAGGGACTATTTGGTCCAATGAGCAGTTCTTC
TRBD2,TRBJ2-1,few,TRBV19,CASSIGTSGTDEQFF,TGTGCCAGTAGTATAGGGACTAGCGGGACTGATGAGCAGTTCTTC
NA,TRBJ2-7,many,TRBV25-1,CASSENPPDRFSYEQYF,TGTGCCAGCAGTGAAAACCCCCCGGACAGATTTTCCTACGAGCAGTACTTC
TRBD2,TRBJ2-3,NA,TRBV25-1,CAVRGRGTADTQYF,TGTGCCGTGAGAGGGCGGGGGACGGCAGATACGCAGTATTTT
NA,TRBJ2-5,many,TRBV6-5,CASSYSPYGQGGETQYF,TGTGCCAGCAGTTACTCGCCATATGGACAGGGAGGGGAGACCCAGTACTTC
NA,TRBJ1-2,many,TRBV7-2,CVSSSPEQGLGINYGYTF,TGTGTCAGCAGCTCCCCCGAACAGGGATTAGGTATTAACTATGGCTACACCTTC
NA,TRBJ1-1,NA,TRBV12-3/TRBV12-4,CASRNMKGYNTEAFF,TGTGCCAGCAGGAATATGAAGGGTTATAACACTGAAGCTTTCTTT
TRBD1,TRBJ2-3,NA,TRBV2,CASILDRRTDTQYF,TGTGCCAGCATATTGGACAGGCGCACAGATACGCAGTATTTT
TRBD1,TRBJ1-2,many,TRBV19,CASSSWDRGDYGYTF,TGTGCCAGTAGTTCCTGGGACAGGGGGGATTATGGCTACACCTTC
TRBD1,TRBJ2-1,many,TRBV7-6,CASSLGQDSYNEQFF,TGTGCCAGCAGCCTGGGACAGGACTCCTACAATGAGCAGTTCTTC
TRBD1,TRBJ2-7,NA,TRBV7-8,CASSSPRTGGDEQYF,TGTGCCAGCAGCTCACCAAGGACAGGGGGCGACGAGCAGTACTTC
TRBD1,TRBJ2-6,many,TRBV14,CASSPGTGEAGANVLTF,TGTGCCAGCAGCCCTGGGACAGGGGAAGCTGGGGCCAACGTCCTGACTTTC
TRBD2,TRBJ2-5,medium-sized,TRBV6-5,CASSSLKRTSDDETQYF,TGTGCCAGCAGTAGCCTCAAACGGACTAGCGATGACGAGACCCAGTACTTC
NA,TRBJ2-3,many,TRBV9,CASSGAVGRGTDTQYF,TGTGCCAGCAGCGGGGCAGTTGGGCGAGGCACAGATACGCAGTATTTT
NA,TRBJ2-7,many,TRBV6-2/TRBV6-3,CASSYSGTRYEQYF,TGTGCCAGCAGTTACTCGGGGACACGGTACGAGCAGTACTTC
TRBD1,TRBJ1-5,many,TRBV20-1,CSANRGNQPQHF,TGCAGTGCAAACAGGGGAAATCAGCCCCAGCATTTT
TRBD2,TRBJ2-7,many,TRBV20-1,CSARPSGRLPYEQYF,TGCAGTGCTAGGCCTAGCGGGCGACTTCCCTACGAGCAGTACTTC
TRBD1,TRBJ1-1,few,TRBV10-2,CASSESQGATEAFF,TGCGCCAGCAGTGAGTCACAGGGGGCGACTGAAGCTTTCTTT
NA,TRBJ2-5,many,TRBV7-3,CASSLSGGGTQYF,TGTGCCAGCAGCTTATCGGGCGGTGGGACCCAGTACTTC
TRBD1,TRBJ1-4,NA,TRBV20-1,CSARGGTGGGEKLFF,TGCAGTGCTAGAGGCGGGACAGGGGGCGGTGAAAAACTGTTTTTT
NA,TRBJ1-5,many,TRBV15,CATSSQTVPGDNQPQHF,TGTGCCACCAGCAGCCAGACAGTCCCCGGGGACAATCAGCCCCAGCATTTT
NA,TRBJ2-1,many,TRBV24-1,CATSDFSPAGEQGGSSSYNEQFF,TGTGCCACCAGTGATTTTTCGCCTGCGGGGGAACAGGGGGGATCCAGCTCCTACAATGAGCAGTTCTTC
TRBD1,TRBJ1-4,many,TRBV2,CASRVQGFANEKLFF,TGTGCCAGCAGGGTACAGGGGTTCGCTAATGAAAAACTGTTTTTT
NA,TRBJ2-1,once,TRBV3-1,CASSRRDGRNEQFF,TGTGCCAGCAGCCGGCGGGACGGCCGCAATGAGCAGTTCTTC
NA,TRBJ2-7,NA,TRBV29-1,CSVEAGAYEQYF,TGCAGCGTTGAGGCCGGGGCGTACGAGCAGTACTTC
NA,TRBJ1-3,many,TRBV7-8,CASSLARAGNTIYF,TGTGCCAGCAGCTTAGCCAGGGCCGGAAACACCATATATTTT
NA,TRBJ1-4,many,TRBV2,CASSRDVEEKLFF,TGTGCCAGCAGCCGGGACGTAGAGGAAAAACTGTTTTTT
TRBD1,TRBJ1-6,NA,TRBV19,CASTRDRATDNNSPLHF,TGTGCCAGTACTCGGGACAGGGCTACGGATAATAATTCACCCCTCCACTTT
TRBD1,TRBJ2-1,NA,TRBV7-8,CASSTASGTGSHEQFF,TGTGCCAGCAGCACCGCTTCCGGGACAGGATCCCATGAGCAGTTCTTC
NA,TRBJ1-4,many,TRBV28,CASSFGGNNEKLFF,TGTGCCAGCAGTTTCGGGGGCAATAATGAAAAACTGTTTTTT
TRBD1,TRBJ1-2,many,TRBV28,CASSPTGGGGNYGYTF,TGTGCCAGCAGTCCCACAGGGGGAGGAGGAAACTATGGCTACACCTTC
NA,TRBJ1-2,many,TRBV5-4,CASSVDSNYGYTF,TGTGCCAGCAGCGTGGACAGCAATTATGGCTACACCTTC
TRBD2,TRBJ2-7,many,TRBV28,CASTPGGGLASYEQYF,TGTGCCAGCACCCCGGGAGGGGGACTAGCTTCGTACGAGCAGTACTTC
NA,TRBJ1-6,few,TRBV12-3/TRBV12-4,CASSFGPNSPLHF,TGTGCCAGCAGTTTCGGACCTAATTCGCCCCTCCACTTT
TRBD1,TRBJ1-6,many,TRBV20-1,CSARDQATGRNSPLHF,TGCAGTGCTAGAGATCAGGCGACAGGGAGGAATTCACCCCTCCACTTT
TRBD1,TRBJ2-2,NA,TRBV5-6,CASSDTGASNTGELFF,TGTGCCAGCAGCGATACAGGGGCATCGAACACCGGGGAGCTGTTTTTT
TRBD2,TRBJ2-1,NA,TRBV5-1,CASSLAIRASGRDNEQFF,TGCGCCAGCAGCTTGGCCATCCGGGCTAGCGGGAGAGACAATGAGCAGTTCTTC
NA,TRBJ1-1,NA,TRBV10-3,CAPQGSQLRAFF,TGTGCCCCGCAGGGATCTCAATTAAGAGCTTTCTTT
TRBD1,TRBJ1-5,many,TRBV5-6,CASSLTGGIGNQPQHF,TGTGCCAGCAGCTTGACAGGGGGCATTGGCAATCAGCCCCAGCATTTT
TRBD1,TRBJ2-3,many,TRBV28,CASSSSQGGITDTQYF,TGTGCCAGCAGTTCCTCACAGGGGGGAATCACAGATACGCAGTATTTT
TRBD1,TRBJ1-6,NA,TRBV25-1,CASKNRDRLAPLHF,TGTGCCAGCAAAAACCGGGACAGGCTTGCACCCCTCCACTTT
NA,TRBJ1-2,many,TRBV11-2,CASFDSLRPAWWGYTF,TGTGCTAGCTTTGATTCGTTACGTCCGGCGTGGTGGGGCTACACCTTC